This TCR beta chain was identified during a study of regulatory T cells in long-lasting Graves disease. Noted time point: newly diagnosed GD, antithyroid drugs for less than 3 months. From PBMCs, RNA was extracted and then used to make the TCR library. The CDR3 runs 15 residues. Germline V CDR1 and CDR2: SEHNR, FQNEAQ (reference sequence). With V trimmed by 3 bases and J by 5 bases, 9 bases remained unmatched. Construction of the TCR beta libraries employed iRepertoire HTBI primers in conjunction with Arm-PCR of CDR3 regions. Original analysis: In the combined samples, 55 to 75 TRBV and under 15 TRBJ segments were identified. TCRdb re-called the multiplex PCR reads with MiXCR, one entry per CDR3 protein. TCRdb's processing, not the authors', yielded these V and J calls. The table shows some 350,000 distinct CDR3 sequences, with roughly 16% occurring only once. In addition, the sample was reused for a study of T cells in Graves' hyperthyroidism and ophthalmopathy.

The specimen was peripheral blood mononuclear cells (PBMCs), collected at new diagnosis, from a patient treated with antithyroid drugs. V gene TRBV7-9 combines with J gene TRBJ2-5, with 7 bases aligning to TRBD1. This TCR came from a woman aged 18-29 years with Graves disease. The CDR3 DNA sequence: TGTGCCAGCAGCTTGGGGGACAGTGGTCACGAGACCCAGTACTTC. Protein: CASSLGDSGHETQYF.